This T cell receptor (beta chain) was sequenced during a study of blood T cells in healthy people across ages. General study points: Donor CMV infection status was unknown, possibly confounding age-related changes in expanded clonotypes. Diversity was higher, and naive CD4+ cells more numerous, in long-lived donors than in aged donors. Investigators viewed diversity estimates from one million T cells as underestimates, the study reported.

Alongside a J-beta primer mix, a sample-barcoded 5' primer served in a second PCR lasting about 7 to 11 cycles. TCRdb reprocessed the 5' RACE reads with MiXCR, giving one entry per CDR3 protein. This sample has about 1.4 million distinct CDR3 sequences, with 59% found just once. To note about this clonotype: Its matching antigen is unknown.

Germline trimming cut 2 bases from V and 2 bases from J; bases unmatched to any gene: 6. The length of the CDR3 is 16 residues. Germline V gene data show CDR1 as MGHRA and CDR2 as YSYEKL. The V and J genes are TRBV4-1 and TRBJ2-3; 8 bases fit TRBD2. Sample: blood. This TCR came from a young man in good health. The CDR3 DNA sequence: TGCGCCAGCAGCCAAAAGGGACTAGAAGCCACAGATACGCAGTATTTT. It translates to CASSQKGLEATDTQYF.